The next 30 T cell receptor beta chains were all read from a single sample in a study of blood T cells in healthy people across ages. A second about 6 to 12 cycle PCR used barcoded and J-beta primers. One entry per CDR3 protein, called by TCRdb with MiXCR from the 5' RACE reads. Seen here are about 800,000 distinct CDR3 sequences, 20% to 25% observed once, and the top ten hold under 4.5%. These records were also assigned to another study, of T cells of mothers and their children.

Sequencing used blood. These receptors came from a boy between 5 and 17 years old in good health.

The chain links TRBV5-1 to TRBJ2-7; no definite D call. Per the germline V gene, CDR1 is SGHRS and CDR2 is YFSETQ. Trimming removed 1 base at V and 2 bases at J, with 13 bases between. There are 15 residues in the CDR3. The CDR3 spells CASSLSGAYAYEQYF. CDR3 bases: TGCGCCAGCAGCTTGAGTGGCGCTTACGCCTACGAGCAGTACTTC.

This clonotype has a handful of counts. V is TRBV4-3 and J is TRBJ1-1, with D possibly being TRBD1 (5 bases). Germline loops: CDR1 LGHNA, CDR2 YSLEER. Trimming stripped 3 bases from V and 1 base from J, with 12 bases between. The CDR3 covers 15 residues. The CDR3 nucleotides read TGCGCCAGCAGCCAGCACCACACAGGGAACACTGAAGCTTTCTTT. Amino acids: CASSQHHTGNTEAFF.

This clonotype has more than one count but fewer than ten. CDR3 DNA: TGTGCTAGTGCCCTGGACGTTGGGCGTTCACCCCTCCACTTT. Residues: CASALDVGRSPLHF. This chain links TRBV12-5 with TRBJ1-6; no clear D gene. This CDR3 region has 14 residues. CDR1 LGHNT and CDR2 FRNRAP come from the germline V gene. The V end lost 7 bases, the J end lost 9 bases, and 16 bases lay between the germline ends.

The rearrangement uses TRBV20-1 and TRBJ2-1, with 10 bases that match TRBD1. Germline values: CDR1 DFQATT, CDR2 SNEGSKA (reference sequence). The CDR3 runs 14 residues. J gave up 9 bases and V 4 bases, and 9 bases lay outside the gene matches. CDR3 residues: CSANTGTGELEQFF. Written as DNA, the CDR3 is TGCAGTGCTAATACCGGGACAGGGGAACTTGAGCAGTTCTTC.

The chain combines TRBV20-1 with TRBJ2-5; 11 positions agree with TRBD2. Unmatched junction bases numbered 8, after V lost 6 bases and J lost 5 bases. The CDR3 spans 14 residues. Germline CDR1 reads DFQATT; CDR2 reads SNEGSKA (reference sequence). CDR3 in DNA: TGCAGTGCCCCGGGACTAGCGGCCAGGGAGACCCAGTACTTC. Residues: CSAPGLAARETQYF.

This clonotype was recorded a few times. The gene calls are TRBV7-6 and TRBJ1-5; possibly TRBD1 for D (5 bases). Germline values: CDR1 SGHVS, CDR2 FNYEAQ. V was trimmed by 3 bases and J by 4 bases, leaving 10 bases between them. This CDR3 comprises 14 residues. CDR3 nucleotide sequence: TGTGCCAGCAGCTTGGAGGAGGGGAATCAGCCCCAGCATTTT. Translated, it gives CASSLEEGNQPQHF.

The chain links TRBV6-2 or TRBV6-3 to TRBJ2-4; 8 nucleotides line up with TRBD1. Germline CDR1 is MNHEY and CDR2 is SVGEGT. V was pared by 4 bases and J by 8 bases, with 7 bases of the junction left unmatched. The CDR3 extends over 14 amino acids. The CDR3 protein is CASSLRTGKYIQYF. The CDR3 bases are TGTGCCAGCAGTTTAAGGACAGGGAAGTACATTCAGTACTTC.

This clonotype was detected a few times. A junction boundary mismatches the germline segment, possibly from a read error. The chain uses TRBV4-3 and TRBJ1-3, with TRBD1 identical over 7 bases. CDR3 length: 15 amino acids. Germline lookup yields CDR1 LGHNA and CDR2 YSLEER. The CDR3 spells CASSQDPRGGNTMYF. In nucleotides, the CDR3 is TGCGCCAGCAGCCAAGATCCCAGGGGGGGAAACACCATGTATTTT.

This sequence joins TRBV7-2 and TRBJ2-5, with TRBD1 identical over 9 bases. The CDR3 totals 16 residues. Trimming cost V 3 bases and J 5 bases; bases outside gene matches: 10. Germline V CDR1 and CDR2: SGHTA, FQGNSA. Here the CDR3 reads CASSFGTGNFRETQYF. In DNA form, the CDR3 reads TGTGCCAGCAGCTTTGGGACAGGGAATTTTCGGGAGACCCAGTACTTC.

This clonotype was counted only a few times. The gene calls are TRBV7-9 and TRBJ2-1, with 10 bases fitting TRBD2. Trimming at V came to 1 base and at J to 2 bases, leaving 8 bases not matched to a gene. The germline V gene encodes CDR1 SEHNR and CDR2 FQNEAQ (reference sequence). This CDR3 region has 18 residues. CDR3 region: CASSLDPKRGGTYNEQFF. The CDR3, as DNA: TGTGCCAGCAGCTTAGACCCTAAGCGGGGGGGCACCTACAATGAGCAGTTCTTC.

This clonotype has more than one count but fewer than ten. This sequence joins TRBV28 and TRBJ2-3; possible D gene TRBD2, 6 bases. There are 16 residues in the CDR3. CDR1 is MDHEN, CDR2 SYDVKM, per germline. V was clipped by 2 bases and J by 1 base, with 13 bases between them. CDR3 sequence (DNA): TGTGCCAGCAGTTTACGGGACTGGAGAGGCACAGATACGCAGTATTTT. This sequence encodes CASSLRDWRGTDTQYF.

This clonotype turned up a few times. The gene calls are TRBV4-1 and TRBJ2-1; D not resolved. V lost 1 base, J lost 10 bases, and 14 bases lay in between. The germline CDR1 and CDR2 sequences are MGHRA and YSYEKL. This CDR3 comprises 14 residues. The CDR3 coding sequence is TGCGCCAGCAGCCAAGTTTCTGGCCTCGAGGAGCAGTTCTTC. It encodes CASSQVSGLEEQFF.

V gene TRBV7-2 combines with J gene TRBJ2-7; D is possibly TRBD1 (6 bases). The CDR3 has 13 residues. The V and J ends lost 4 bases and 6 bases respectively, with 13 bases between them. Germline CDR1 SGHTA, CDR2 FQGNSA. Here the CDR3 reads CASSSAGVVEQYF. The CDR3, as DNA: TGTGCCAGCAGCTCGGCAGGGGTAGTCGAGCAGTACTTC.

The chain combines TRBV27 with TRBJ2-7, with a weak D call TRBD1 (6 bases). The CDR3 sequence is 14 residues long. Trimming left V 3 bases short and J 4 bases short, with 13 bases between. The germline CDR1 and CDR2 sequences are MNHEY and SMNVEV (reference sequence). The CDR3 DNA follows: TGTGCCAGCAGTTTCGTGGCCAGGGGATACGAGCAGTACTTC. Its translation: CASSFVARGYEQYF.

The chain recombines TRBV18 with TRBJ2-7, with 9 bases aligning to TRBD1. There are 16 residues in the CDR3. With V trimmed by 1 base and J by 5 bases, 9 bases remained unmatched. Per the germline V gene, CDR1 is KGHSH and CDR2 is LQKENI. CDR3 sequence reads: CASSPHRDRVFHEQYF. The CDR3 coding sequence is TGTGCCAGCTCACCACACCGGGACAGGGTCTTCCACGAGCAGTACTTC. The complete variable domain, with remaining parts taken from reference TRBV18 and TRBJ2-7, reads NAGVMQNPRHLVRRRGQEARLRCSPMKGHSHVYWYRQLPEEGLKFMVYLQKENIIDESGMPKERFSAEFPKEGPSILRIQQVVRGDSAAYFCASSPHRDRVFHEQYFGPGTRLTVT.

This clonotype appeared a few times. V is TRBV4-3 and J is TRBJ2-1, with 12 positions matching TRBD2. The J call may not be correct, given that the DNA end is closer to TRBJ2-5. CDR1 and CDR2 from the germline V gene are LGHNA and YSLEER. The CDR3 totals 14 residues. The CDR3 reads CASSPSRLAGAQYF. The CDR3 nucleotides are TGCGCCAGCAGCCCGTCCAGACTAGCGGGAGCCCAGTACTTC.

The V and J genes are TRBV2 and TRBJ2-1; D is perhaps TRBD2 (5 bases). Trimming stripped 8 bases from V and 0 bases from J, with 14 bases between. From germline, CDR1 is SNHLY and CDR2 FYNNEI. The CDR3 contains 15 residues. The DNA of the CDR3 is TGTGCCAGCCGGCCGGACTTGGTCTCCTACAATGAGCAGTTCTTC. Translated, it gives CASRPDLVSYNEQFF.

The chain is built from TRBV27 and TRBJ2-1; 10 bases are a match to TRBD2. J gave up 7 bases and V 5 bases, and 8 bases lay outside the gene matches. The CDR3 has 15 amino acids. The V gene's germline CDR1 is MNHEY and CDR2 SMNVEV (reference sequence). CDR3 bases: TGTGCCAGCAGTCCCTCCCCGGGACTAGCGAATGAGCAGTTCTTC. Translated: CASSPSPGLANEQFF.

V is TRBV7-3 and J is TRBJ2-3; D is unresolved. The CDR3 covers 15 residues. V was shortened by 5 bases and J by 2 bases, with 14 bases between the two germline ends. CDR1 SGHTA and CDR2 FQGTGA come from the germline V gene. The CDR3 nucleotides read TGTGCCAGCAGCGTAGACATGTCGGTCACAGATACGCAGTATTTT. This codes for CASSVDMSVTDTQYF.

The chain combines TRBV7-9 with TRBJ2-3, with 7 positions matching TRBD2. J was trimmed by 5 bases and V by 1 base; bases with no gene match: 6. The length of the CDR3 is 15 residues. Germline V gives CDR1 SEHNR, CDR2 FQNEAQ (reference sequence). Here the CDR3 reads CASSLVGGTKDTQYF. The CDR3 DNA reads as TGTGCCAGCAGCTTAGTCGGCGGGACTAAAGATACGCAGTATTTT.

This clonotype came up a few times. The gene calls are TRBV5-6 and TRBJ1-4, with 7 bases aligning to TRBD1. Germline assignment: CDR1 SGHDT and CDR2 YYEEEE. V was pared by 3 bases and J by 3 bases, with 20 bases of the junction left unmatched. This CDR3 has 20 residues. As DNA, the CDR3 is TGTGCCAGCAGCTCGGGGCCCGCAACAGGGGTCGTTACTCCTAATGAAAAACTGTTTTTT. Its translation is CASSSGPATGVVTPNEKLFF.

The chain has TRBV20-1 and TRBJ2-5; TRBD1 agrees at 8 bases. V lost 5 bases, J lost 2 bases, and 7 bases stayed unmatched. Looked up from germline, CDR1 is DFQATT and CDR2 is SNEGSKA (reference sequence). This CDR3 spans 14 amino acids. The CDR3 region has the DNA TGCAGTGCTGAGGACAGGGAGACACAAGAGACCCAGTACTTC. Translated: CSAEDRETQETQYF.

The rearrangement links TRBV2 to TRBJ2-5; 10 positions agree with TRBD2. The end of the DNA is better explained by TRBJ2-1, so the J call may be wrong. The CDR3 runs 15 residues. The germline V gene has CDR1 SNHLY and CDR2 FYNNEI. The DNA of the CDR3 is TGTGCCAGCAGTGAACTAGCGGGAGTAGGCAATGAGCAGTTCTTC. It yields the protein CASSELAGVGNEQFF.

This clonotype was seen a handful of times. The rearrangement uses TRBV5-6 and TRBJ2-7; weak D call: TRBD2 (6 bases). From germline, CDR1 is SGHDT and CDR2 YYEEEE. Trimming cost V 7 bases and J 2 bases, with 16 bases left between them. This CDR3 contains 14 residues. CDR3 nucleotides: TGTGCCAGCGCCTGGAGGGACGGAGCCTACGAGCAGTACTTC. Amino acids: CASAWRDGAYEQYF.

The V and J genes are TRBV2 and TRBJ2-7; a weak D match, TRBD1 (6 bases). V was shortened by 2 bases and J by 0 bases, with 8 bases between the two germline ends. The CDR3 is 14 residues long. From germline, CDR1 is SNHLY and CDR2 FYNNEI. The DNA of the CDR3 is TGTGCCAGCAGTGAAACAGGGCGCTCCTACGAGCAGTACTTC. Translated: CASSETGRSYEQYF.

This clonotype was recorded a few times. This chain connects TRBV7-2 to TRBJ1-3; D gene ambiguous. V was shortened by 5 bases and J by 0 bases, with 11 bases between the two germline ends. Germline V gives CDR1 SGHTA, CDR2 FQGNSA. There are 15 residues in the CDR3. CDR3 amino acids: CASSPGLISGNTIYF. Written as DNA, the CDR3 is TGTGCCAGCAGCCCCGGACTGATCTCTGGAAACACCATATATTTT. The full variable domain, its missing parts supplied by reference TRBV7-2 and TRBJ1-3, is GAGVSQSPSNKVTEKGKDVELRCDPISGHTALYWYRQSLGQGLEFLIYFQGNSAPDKSGLPSDRFSAERTGGSVSTLTIQRTQQEDSAVYLCASSPGLISGNTIYFGEGSWLTVV.

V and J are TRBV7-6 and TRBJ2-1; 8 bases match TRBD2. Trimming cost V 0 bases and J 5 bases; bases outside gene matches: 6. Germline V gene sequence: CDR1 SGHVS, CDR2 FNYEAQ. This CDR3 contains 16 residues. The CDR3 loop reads CASSLAFSGADNEQFF. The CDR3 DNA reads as TGTGCCAGCAGCTTAGCGTTTAGCGGGGCTGACAATGAGCAGTTCTTC.

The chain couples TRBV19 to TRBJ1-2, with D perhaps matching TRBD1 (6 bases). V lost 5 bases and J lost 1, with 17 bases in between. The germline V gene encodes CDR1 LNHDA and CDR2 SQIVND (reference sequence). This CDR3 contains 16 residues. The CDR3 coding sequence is TGTGCCAGTAGTGTCGACAGGAATTCTGTTAACTATGGCTACACCTTC. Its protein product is CASSVDRNSVNYGYTF. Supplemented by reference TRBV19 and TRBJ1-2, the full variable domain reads DGGITQSPKYLFRKEGQNVTLSCEQNLNHDAMYWYRQDPGQGLRLIYYSQIVNDFQKGDIAEGYSVSREKKESFPLTVTSAQKNPTAFYLCASSVDRNSVNYGYTFGSGTRLTVV.

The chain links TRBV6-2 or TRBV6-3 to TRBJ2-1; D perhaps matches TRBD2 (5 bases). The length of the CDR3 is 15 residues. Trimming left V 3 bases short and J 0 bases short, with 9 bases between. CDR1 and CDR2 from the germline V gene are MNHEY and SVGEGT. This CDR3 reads CASSYEGSSYNEQFF. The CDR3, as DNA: TGTGCCAGCAGTTATGAGGGAAGCTCCTACAATGAGCAGTTCTTC.

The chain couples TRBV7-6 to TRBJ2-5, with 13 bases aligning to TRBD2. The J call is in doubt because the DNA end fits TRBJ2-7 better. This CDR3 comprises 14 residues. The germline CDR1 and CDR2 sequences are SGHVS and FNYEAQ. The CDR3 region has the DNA TGTGCCAGCAGCCAACTAGCGGGAGGGGACGAGCAGTACTTC. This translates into CASSQLAGGDEQYF.